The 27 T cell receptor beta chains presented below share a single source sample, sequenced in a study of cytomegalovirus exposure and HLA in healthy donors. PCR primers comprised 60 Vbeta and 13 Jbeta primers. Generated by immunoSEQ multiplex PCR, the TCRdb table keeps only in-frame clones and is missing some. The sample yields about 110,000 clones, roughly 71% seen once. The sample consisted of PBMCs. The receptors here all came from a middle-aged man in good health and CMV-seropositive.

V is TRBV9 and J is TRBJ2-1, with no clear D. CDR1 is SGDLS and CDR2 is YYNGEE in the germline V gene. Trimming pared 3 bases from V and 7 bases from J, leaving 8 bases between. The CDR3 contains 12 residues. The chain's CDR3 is CASSASRNEQFF. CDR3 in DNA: TGTGCCAGCAGCGCGTCCAGGAATGAGCAGTTCTTC.

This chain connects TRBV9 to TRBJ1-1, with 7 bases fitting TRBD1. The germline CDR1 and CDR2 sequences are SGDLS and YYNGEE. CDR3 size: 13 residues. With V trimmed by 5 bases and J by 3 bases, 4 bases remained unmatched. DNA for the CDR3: TGTGCCAGCAGTAGACAGGGCGACACTGAAGCTTTCTTT. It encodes CASSRQGDTEAFF.

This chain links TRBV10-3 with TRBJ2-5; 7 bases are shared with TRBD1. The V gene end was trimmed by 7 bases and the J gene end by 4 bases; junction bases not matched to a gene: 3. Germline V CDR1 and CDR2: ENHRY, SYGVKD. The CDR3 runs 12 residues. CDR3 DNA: TGTGCCATCAAAGGGACAGCAGAGACCCAGTACTTC. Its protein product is CAIKGTAETQYF.

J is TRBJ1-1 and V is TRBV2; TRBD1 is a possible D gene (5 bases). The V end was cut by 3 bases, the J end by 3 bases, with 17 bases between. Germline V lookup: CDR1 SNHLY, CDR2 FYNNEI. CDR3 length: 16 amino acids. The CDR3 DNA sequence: TGTGCCAGCAGTGATTTGGCGGGACCAGTGGACACTGAAGCTTTCTTT. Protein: CASSDLAGPVDTEAFF. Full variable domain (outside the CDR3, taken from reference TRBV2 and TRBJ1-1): EPEVTQTPSHQVTQMGQEVILRCVPISNHLYFYWYRQILGQKVEFLVSFYNNEISEKSEIFDDQFSVERPDGSNFTLKIRSTKLEDSAMYFCASSDLAGPVDTEAFFGQGTRLTVV.

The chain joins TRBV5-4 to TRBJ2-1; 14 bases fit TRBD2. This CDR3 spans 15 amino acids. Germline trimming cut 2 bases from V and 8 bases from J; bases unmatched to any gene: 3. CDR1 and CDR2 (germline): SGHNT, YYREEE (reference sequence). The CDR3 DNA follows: TGTGCCAGCAGCTTCGGGACTAGCGGGAGCGATGAGCAGTTCTTC. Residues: CASSFGTSGSDEQFF.

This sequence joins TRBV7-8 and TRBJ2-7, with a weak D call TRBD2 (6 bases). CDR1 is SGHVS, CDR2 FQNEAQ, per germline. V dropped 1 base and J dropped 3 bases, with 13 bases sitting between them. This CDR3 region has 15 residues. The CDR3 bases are TGTGCCAGCAGCTTAGGAGGTAGAGCGGGCTACGAGCAGTACGTC. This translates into CASSLGGRAGYEQYV.

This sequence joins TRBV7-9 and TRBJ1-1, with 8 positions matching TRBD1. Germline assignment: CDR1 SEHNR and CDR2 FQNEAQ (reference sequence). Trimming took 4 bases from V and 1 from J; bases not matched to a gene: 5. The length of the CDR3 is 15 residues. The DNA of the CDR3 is TGTGCCAGCAGCTCATGGACAGGGACGAACACTGAAGCTTTCTTT. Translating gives CASSSWTGTNTEAFF. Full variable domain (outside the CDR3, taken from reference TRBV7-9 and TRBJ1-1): DTGVSQNPRHKITKRGQNVTFRCDPISEHNRLYWYRQTLGQGPEFLTYFQNEAQLEKSRLLSDRFSAERPKGSFSTLEIQRTEQGDSAMYLCASSSWTGTNTEAFFGQGTRLTVV.

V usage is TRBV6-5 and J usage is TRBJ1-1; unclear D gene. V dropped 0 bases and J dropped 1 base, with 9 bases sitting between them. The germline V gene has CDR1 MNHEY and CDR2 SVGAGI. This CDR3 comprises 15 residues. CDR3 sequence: CASSYSTASNTEAFF. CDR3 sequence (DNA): TGTGCCAGCAGTTACTCGACTGCTTCGAACACTGAAGCTTTCTTT.

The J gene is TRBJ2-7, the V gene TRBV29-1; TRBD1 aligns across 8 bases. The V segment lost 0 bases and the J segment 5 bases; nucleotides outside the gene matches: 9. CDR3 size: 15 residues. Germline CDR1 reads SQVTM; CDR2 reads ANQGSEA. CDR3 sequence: CSVEESPTGAHEQYF. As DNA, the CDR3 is TGCAGCGTTGAAGAGAGTCCGACAGGGGCCCACGAGCAGTACTTC.

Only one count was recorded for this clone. CDR3 in DNA: TGCGCCAGCAGCTTCGGGAATGAGCAGTTCTTC. Translating it yields CASSFGNEQFF. The rearrangement uses TRBV5-1 and TRBJ2-1, with D unclear. This CDR3 spans 11 amino acids. The germline V gene has CDR1 SGHRS and CDR2 YFSETQ. The germline V and J ends were trimmed by 2 bases and 7 bases, with 4 bases remaining between them.

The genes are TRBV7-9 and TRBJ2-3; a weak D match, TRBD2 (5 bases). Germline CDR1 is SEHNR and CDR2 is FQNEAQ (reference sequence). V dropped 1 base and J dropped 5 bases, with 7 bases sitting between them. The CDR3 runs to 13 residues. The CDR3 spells CASSLVAGDTQYF. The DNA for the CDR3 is TGTGCCAGCAGCTTAGTGGCGGGAGATACGCAGTATTTT. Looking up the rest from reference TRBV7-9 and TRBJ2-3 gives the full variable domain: DTGVSQNPRHKITKRGQNVTFRCDPISEHNRLYWYRQTLGQGPEFLTYFQNEAQLEKSRLLSDRFSAERPKGSFSTLEIQRTEQGDSAMYLCASSLVAGDTQYFGPGTRLTVL.

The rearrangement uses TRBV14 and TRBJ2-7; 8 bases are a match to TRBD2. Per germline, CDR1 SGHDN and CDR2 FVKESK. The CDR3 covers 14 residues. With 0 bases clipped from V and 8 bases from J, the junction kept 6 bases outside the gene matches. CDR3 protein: CASSQDGAGEKQYF. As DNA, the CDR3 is TGTGCCAGCAGCCAAGACGGAGCGGGAGAGAAGCAGTACTTC.

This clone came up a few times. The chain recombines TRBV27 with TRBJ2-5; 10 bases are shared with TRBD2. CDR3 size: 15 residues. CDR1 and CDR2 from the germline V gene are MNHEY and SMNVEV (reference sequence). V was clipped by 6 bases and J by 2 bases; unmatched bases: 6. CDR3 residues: CASSGRGLAQETQYF. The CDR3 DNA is TGTGCCAGCAGCGGGAGGGGACTAGCGCAAGAGACCCAGTACTTC.

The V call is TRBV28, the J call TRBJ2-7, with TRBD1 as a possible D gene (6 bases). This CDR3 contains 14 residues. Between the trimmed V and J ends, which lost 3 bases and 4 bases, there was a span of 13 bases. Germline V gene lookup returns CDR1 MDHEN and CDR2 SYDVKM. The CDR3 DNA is TGTGCCAGCAGTTTGGGGGCTTCGGAATACGAGCAGTACTTC. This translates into CASSLGASEYEQYF.

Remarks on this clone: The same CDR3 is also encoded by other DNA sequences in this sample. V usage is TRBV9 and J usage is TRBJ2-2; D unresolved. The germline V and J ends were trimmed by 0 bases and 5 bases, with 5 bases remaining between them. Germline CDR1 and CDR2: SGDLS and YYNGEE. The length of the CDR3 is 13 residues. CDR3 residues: CASSVDLTGELFF. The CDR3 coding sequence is TGTGCCAGCAGCGTAGACCTAACCGGGGAGCTGTTTTTT.

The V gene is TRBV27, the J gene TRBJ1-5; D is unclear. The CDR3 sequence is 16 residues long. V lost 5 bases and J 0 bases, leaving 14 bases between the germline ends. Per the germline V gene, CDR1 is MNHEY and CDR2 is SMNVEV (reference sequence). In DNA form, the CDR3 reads TGTGCCAGCAGTCCGCTCGACACGAATAGCAATCAGCCCCAGCATTTT. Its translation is CASSPLDTNSNQPQHF.

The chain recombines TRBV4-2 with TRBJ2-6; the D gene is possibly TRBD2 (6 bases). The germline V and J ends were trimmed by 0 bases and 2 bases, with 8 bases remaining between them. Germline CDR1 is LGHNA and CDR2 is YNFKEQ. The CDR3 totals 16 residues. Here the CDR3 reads CASSQDPGAGANVLTF. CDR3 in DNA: TGTGCCAGCAGCCAAGATCCGGGAGCTGGGGCCAACGTCCTGACTTTC.

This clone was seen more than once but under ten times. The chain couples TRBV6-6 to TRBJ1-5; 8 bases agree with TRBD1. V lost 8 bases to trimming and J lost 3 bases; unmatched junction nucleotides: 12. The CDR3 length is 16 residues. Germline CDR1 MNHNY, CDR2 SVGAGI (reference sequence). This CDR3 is CASVEQGGVYNQPQHF. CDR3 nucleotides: TGTGCCAGCGTCGAACAGGGGGGAGTTTACAATCAGCCCCAGCATTTT.

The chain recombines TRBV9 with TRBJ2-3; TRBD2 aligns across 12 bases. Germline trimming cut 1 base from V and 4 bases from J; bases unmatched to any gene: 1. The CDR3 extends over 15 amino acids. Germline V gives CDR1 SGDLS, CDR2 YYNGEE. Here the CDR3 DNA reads TGTGCCAGCAGCGTAACTAGCGGGAGGTCAGATACGCAGTATTTT. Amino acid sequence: CASSVTSGRSDTQYF.

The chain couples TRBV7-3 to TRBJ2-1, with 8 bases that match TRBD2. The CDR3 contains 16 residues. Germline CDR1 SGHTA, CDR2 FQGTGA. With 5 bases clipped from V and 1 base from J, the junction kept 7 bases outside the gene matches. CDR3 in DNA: TGTGCCAGCAGCCGTAATAGCGGGGAGTCCTACAATGAGCAGTTCTTC. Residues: CASSRNSGESYNEQFF. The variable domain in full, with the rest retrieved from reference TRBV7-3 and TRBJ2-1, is GAGVSQTPSNKVTEKGKYVELRCDPISGHTALYWYRQSLGQGPEFLIYFQGTGAADDSGLPNDRFFAVRPEGSVSTLKIQRTERGDSAVYLCASSRNSGESYNEQFFGPGTRLTVL.

This chain's CDR3 is CASSTGNRGRGSNQPQHF. CDR3 coding DNA: TGTGCCAGCAGCACGGGAAACAGGGGTCGGGGTAGCAATCAGCCCCAGCATTTT. The chain joins TRBV21-1 to TRBJ1-5; the listed D gene, TRBD1, was not tested against the DNA. TRBV21-1 counts as a pseudogene. The CDR3 runs 18 residues.

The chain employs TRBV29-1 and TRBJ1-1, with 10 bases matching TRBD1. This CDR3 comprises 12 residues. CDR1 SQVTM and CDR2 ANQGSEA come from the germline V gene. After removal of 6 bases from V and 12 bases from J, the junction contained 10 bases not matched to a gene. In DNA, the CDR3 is TGCAGCGTGCACCGGGACAGGGGCTTGACTTTCTTT. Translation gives CSVHRDRGLTFF.

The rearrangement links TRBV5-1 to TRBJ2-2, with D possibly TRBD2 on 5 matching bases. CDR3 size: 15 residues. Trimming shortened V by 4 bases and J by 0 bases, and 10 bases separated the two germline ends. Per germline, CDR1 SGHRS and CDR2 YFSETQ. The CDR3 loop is CASSIISANTGELFF. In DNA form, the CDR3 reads TGCGCCAGCAGCATCATTAGCGCGAACACCGGGGAGCTGTTTTTT.

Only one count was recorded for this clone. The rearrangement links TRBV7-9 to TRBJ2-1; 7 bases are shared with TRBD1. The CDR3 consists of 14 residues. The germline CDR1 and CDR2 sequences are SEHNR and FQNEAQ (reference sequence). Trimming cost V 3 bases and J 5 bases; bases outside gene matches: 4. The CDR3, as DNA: TGTGCCAGCAGCTTTGACAGGGCCAACAATGAGCAGTTCTTC. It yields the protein CASSFDRANNEQFF.

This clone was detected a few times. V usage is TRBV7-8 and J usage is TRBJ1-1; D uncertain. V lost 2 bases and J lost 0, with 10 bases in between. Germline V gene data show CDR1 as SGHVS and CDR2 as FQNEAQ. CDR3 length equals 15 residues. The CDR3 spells CASSLRRMVNTEAFF. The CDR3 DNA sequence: TGTGCCAGCAGCTTACGGCGGATGGTGAACACTGAAGCTTTCTTT.

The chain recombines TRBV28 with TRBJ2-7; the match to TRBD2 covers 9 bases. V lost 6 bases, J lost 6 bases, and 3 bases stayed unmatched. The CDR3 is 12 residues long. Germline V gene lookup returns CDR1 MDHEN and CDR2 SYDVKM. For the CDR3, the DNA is TGTGCCAGCAGACTAGCGGGTCTCGAGCAGTACTTC. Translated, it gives CASRLAGLEQYF.

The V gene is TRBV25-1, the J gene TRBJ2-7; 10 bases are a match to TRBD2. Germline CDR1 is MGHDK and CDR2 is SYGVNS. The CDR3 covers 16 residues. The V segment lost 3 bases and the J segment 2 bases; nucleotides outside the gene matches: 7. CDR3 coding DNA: TGTGCCAGCAGTGATCTAGCGGGAGATTTCCCCTACGAGCAGTACTTC. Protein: CASSDLAGDFPYEQYF.